The T cell receptor (beta chain) under discussion was sequenced for a study of blood T cell repertoires in COVID-19 (dated by TCRdb to 2019 to 2021). A note on the overall study: Samples covering the acute and convalescent phases of COVID-19 were provided by collaborators in the United States, Italy and Spain. The material from the prospective study consisted of cDNA or gDNA derived from T cells, B-cell-depleted T cells, or PBMCs. Deeply sampled blood TCRbeta repertoires from subjects exposed to, actively infected with, or recovered from COVID-19 were included in the dataset. A freely available public database, intended as a resource for researchers studying the immune response to SARS-CoV-2, is where the repertoires were released. Samples came from the ongoing ImmuneRACE study (first 160 participants) plus 1,254 subjects from 6 global collaborators. Nearly every sample came with metadata listing a de-identified subject ID, COVID-19 status, age in years and sex. HLA class I and class II types, where available, came from metadata supplied by the sample provider rather than from assay-based typing. What the research found in general, with its limitations: The amount of clinical and demographic metadata varied by source and participant and was provided uncurated.

With regard to this clone: Its cognate antigen has yet to be identified. Within one base of it there is no much larger clone, and no base qualities were kept.

The immunoSEQ Assay, a bias-controlled multiplex PCR, was used to amplify TCRbeta CDR3 regions from genomic DNA. In the original analysis: Nucleated cell counts per sample were estimated from amplification of reference gene primers within the assay. Sequence reads were collapsed and filtered to measure the absolute abundance of every unique TCRbeta CDR3 rearrangement. For each sample, productive Simpson clonality was calculated as the square root of Simpson's diversity index over productive rearrangements. TCRdb holds this immuneACCESS table with in-frame rearrangements only. Some clones are missing; in checked studies, unresolved V genes explain under half, and the rest has no known cause. D and trimming were read from the DNA, whereas the V and J calls and clone size are those reported in that table. The sample table contains under 300,000 clones; only one count was recorded for roughly four fifths of them. The ten top clones hold 8.5% to 9.5% of the sample.

At the junction V is shortened by 4 bases and J by 2 bases, with 8 bases in between. The CDR3 has 14 amino acids, counting the end cysteine and phenylalanine. Left in the record is the CDR3 DNA by itself, 42 bases read in frame from the first base. Based on the germline V gene, the CDR1 and CDR2 sequences are MDHEN and SYDVKM. Another Seattle source contributed samples from volunteer blood donors who had recovered from COVID-19. The collaborating institutions used their own protocols to collect whole blood in K2EDTA tubes. For TCRbeta analysis, collaborators shipped samples in one of three forms: frozen whole blood, isolated PBMCs, or DNA extracted from either of those sample types.

The sequence links TRBV28 to TRBJ2-2; no D gene can be assigned with confidence. This sequence was found in a woman aged 45-65 years who had recovered from COVID-19. Sequenced: peripheral blood. The DNA reads TGTGCCAGCAGTTCGGCTAGAAACACCGGGGAGCTGTTTTTT. Translated, it gives CASSSARNTGELFF.